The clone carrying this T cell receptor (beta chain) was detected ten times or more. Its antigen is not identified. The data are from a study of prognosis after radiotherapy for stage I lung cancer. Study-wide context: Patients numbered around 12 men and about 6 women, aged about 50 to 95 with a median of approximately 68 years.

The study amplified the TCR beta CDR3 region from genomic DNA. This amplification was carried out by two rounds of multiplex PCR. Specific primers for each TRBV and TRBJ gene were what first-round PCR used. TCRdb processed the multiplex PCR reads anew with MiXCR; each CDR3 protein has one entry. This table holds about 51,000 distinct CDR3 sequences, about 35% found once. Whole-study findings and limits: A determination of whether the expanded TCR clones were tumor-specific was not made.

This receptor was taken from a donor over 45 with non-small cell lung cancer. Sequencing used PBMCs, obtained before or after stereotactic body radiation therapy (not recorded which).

The CDR3 protein is CASSRGDRPAGTEAFF. The CDR3 DNA sequence: TGTGCCAGCAGTAGGGGGGACCGTCCCGCGGGCACTGAAGCTTTCTTT. This chain connects TRBV28 to TRBJ1-1; possible D gene TRBD1, 6 bases. This CDR3 region has 16 residues. Trimming left V 5 bases short and J 4 bases short, with 20 bases between. From germline, CDR1 is MDHEN and CDR2 SYDVKM. The variable domain in full, completed from reference TRBV28 and TRBJ1-1, reads DVKVTQSSRYLVKRTGEKVFLECVQDMDHENMFWYRQDPGLGLRLIYFSYDVKMKEKGDIPEGYSVSREKKERFSLILESASTNQTSMYLCASSRGDRPAGTEAFFGQGTRLTVV.